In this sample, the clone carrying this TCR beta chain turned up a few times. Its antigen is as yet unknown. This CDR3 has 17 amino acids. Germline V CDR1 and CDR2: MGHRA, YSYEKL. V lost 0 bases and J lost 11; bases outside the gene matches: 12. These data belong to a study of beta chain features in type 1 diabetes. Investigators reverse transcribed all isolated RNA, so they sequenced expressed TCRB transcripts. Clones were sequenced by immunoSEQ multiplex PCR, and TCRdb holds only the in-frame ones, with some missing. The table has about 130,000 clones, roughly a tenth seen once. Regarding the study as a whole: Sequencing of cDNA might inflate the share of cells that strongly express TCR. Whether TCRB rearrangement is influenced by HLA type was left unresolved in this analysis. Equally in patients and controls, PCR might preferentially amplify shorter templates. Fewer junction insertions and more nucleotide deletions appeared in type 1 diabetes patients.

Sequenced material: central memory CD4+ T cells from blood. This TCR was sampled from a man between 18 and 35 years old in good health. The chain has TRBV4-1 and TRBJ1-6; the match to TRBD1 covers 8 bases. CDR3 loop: CASSQEGTGRRRTPLHF. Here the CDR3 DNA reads TGCGCCAGCAGCCAAGAGGGGACAGGACGTAGAAGGACACCCCTCCACTTT.